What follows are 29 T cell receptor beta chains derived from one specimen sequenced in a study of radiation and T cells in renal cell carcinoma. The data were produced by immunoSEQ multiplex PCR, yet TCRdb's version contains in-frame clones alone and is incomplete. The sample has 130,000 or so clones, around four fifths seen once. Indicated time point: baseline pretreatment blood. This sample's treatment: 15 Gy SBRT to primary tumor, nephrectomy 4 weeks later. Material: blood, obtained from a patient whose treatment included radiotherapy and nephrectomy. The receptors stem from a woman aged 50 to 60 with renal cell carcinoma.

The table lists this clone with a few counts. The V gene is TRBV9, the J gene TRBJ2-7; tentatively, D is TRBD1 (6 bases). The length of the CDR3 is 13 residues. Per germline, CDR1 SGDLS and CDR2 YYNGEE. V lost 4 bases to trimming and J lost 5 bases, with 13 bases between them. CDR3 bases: TGTGCCAGCAGCACAGGGACGGTACACGAGCAGTACTTC. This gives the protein CASSTGTVHEQYF.

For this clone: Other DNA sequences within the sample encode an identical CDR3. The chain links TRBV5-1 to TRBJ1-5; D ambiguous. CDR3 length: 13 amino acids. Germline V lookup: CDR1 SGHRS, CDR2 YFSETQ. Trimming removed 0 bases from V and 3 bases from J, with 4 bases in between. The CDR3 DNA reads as TGCGCCAGCAGCTTGGCCCCCAATCAGCCCCAGCATTTT. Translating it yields CASSLAPNQPQHF.

CDR3 region: CASSPLAPGQNTEAFF. Here the CDR3 DNA reads TGTGCCAGCTCACCACTAGCCCCAGGGCAGAACACTGAAGCTTTCTTT. V and J are TRBV18 and TRBJ1-1, with D possibly TRBD1 on 5 matching bases. The germline V gene encodes CDR1 KGHSH and CDR2 LQKENI. The CDR3 runs 16 residues. V gave up 1 base and J gave up 1 base, with 13 bases separating them.

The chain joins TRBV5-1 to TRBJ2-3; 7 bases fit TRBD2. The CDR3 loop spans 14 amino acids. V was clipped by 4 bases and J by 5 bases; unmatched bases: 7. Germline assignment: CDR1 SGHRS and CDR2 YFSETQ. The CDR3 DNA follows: TGCGCCAGCAGCACTGGACTAGTAGGAGATACGCAGTATTTT. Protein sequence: CASSTGLVGDTQYF.

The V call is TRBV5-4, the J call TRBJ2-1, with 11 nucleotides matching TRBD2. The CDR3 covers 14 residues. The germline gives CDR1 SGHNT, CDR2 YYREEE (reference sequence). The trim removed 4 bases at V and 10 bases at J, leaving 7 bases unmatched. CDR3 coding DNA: TGTGCCAGCAGCATGACTAGCGGGAAGGGAGAGCAGTTCTTC. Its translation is CASSMTSGKGEQFF.

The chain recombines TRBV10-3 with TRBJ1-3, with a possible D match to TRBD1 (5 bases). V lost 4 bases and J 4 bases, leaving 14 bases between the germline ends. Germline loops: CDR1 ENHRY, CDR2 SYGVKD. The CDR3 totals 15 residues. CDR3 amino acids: CAISGLQGIGNTIYF. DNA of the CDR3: TGTGCCATCAGTGGCCTCCAGGGTATCGGAAACACCATATATTTT.

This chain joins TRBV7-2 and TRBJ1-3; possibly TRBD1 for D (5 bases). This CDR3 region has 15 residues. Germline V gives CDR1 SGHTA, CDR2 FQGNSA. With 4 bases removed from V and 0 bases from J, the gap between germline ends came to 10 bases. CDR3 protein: CASSSTGPSGNTIYF. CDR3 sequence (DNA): TGTGCCAGCAGCTCAACAGGCCCCTCTGGAAACACCATATATTTT.

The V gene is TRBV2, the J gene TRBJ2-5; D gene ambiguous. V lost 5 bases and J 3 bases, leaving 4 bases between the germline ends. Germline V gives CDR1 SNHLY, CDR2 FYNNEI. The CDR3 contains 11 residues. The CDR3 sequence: CASSTEETQYF. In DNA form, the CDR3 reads TGTGCCAGCAGTACCGAAGAGACCCAGTACTTC.

The CDR3 region has the DNA TGTGCCTGGAGTGTCACTAGCGGGGTCGATGAGCAGTTCTTC. Encoded protein: CAWSVTSGVDEQFF. The chain is built from TRBV30 and TRBJ2-1; 10 bases map to TRBD2. CDR1 is GTSNPN, CDR2 SVGIG, per germline (reference sequence). The V segment lost 0 bases and the J segment 8 bases; nucleotides outside the gene matches: 4. The CDR3 is 14 residues long.

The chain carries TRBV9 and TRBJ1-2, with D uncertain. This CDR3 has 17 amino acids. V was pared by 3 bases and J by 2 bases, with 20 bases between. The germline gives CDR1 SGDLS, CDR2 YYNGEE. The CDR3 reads CASSAPKEGRMNYGYTF. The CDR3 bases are TGTGCCAGCAGCGCGCCAAAGGAGGGTCGGATGAACTATGGCTACACCTTC.

The CDR3 region has the DNA TGTGCCATCAGAGTGGGCATGTCCGGAAACACCATATATTTT. It specifies CAIRVGMSGNTIYF. The chain has TRBV10-3 and TRBJ1-3; D is unresolved. CDR1 and CDR2 (germline): ENHRY, SYGVKD. With 6 bases removed from V and 4 bases from J, the gap between germline ends came to 13 bases. The CDR3 extends over 14 amino acids.

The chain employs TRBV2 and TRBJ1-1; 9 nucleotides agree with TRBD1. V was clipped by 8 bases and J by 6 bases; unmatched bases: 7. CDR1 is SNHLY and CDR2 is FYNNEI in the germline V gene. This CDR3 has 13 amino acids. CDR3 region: CASGGQGAAEAFF. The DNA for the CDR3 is TGTGCCAGCGGGGGACAGGGCGCCGCTGAAGCTTTCTTT.

The CDR3 reads CASSFVGNTEAFF. The DNA of the CDR3 is TGCGCCAGCAGCTTCGTTGGGAACACTGAAGCTTTCTTT. The V call is TRBV5-1, the J call TRBJ1-1; D remains unclear. CDR3 length: 13 amino acids. Germline V gives CDR1 SGHRS, CDR2 YFSETQ. V was trimmed by 2 bases and J by 1 base, leaving 6 bases between them.

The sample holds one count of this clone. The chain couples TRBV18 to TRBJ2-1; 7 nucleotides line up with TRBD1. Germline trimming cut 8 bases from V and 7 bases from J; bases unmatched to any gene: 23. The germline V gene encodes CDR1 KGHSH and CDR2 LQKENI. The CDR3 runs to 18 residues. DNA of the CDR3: TGTGCCAGCCCCCAGGGGGTCGGAAGCCCCCCAGTAAGTAATGAGCAGTTCTTC. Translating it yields CASPQGVGSPPVSNEQFF.

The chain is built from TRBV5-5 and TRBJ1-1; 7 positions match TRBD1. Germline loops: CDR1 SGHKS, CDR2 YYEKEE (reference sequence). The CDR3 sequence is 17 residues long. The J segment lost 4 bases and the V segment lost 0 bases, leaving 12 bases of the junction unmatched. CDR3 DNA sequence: TGTGCCAGCAGCTTGGCGGGGGGGACAGCAGAAAGCACTGAAGCTTTCTTT. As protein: CASSLAGGTAESTEAFF.

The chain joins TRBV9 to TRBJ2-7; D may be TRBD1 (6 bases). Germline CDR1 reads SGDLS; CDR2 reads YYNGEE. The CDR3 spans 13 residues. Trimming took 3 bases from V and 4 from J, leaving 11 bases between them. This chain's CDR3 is CASSAGQMYEQYF. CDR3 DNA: TGTGCCAGCAGCGCCGGACAGATGTACGAGCAGTACTTC.

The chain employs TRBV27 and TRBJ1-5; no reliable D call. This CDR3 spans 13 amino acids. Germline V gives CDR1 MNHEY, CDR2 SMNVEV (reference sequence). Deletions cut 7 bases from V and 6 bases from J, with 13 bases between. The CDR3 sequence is CASTSRSSQPQHF. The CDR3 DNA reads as TGTGCCAGCACGAGCAGATCGTCTCAGCCCCAGCATTTT.

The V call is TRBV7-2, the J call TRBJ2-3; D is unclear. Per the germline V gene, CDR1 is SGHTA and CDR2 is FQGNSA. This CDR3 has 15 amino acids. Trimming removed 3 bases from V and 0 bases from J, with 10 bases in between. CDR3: CASSFFGESTDTQYF. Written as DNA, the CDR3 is TGTGCCAGCAGCTTTTTTGGGGAAAGCACAGATACGCAGTATTTT.

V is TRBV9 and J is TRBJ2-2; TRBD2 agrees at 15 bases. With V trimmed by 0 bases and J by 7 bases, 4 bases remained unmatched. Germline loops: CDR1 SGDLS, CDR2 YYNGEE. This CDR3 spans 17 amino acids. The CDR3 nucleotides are TGTGCCAGCAGCGTAGGTGGGACTAGCGGGAGGATCGGGGAGCTGTTTTTT. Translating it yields CASSVGGTSGRIGELFF. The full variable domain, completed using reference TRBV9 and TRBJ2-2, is DSGVTQTPKHLITATGQRVTLRCSPRSGDLSVYWYQQSLDQGLQFLIQYYNGEERAKGNILERFSAQQFPDLHSELNLSSLELGDSALYFCASSVGGTSGRIGELFFGEGSRLTVL.

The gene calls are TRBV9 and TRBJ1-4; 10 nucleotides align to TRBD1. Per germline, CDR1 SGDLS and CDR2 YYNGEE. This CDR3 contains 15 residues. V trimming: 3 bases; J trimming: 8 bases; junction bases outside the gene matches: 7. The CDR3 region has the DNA TGTGCCAGCAGCGCCTCGGGACAGGGGCGAGAAAAACTGTTTTTT. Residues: CASSASGQGREKLFF.

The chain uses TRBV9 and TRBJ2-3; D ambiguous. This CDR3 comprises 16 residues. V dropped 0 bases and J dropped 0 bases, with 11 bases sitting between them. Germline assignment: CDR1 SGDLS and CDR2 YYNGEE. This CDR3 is CASSVAGGRSTDTQYF. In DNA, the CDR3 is TGTGCCAGCAGCGTAGCGGGCGGCCGCAGCACAGATACGCAGTATTTT.

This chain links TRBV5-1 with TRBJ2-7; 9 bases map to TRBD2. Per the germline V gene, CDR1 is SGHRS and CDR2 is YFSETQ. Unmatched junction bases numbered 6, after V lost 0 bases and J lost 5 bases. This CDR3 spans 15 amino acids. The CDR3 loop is CASSLAAGGINEQYF. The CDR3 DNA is TGCGCCAGCAGCTTGGCAGCGGGGGGTATCAACGAGCAGTACTTC. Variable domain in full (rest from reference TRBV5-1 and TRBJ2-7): KAGVTQTPRYLIKTRGQQVTLSCSPISGHRSVSWYQQTPGQGLQFLFEYFSETQRNKGNFPGRFSGRQFSNSRSEMNVSTLELGDSALYLCASSLAAGGINEQYFGPGTRLTVT.

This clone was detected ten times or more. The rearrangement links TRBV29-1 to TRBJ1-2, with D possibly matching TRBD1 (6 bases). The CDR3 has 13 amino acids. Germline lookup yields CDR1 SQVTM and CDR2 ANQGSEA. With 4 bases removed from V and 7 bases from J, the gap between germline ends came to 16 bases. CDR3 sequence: CSVVSSGARGYTF. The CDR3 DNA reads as TGCAGCGTTGTTTCGTCAGGGGCGCGTGGCTACACCTTC.

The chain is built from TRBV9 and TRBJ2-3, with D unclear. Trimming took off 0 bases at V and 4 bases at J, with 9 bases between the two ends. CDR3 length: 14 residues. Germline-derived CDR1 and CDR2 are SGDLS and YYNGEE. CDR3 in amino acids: CASSVGAAADTQYF. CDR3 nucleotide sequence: TGTGCCAGCAGCGTAGGTGCGGCGGCAGATACGCAGTATTTT. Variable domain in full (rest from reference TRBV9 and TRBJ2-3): DSGVTQTPKHLITATGQRVTLRCSPRSGDLSVYWYQQSLDQGLQFLIQYYNGEERAKGNILERFSAQQFPDLHSELNLSSLELGDSALYFCASSVGAAADTQYFGPGTRLTVL.

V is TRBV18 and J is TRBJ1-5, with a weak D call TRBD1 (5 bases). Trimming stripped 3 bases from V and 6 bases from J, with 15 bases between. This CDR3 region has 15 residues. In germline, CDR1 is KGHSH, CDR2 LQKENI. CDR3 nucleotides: TGTGCCAGCTCACCCTCGCTCGGGGCAGTTCAGCCCCAGCATTTT. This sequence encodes CASSPSLGAVQPQHF.

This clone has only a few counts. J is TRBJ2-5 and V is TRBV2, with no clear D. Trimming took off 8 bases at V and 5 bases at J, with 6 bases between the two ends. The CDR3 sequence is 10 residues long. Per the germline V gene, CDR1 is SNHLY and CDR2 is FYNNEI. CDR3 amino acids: CASGPETQYF. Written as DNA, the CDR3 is TGTGCCAGCGGTCCGGAGACCCAGTACTTC.

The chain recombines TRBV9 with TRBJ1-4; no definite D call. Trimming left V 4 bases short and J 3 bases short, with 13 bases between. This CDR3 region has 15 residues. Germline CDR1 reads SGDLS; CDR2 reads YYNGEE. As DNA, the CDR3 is TGTGCCAGCAGCATTAGGGCCAACCCTAATGAAAAACTGTTTTTT. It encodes CASSIRANPNEKLFF.

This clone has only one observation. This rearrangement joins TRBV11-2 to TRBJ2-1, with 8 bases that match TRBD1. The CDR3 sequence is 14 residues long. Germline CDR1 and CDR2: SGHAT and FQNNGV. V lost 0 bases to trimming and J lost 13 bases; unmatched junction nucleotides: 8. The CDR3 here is CASSLDGWTGHQFF. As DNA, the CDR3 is TGTGCCAGCAGCTTAGACGGTTGGACAGGGCATCAGTTCTTC.

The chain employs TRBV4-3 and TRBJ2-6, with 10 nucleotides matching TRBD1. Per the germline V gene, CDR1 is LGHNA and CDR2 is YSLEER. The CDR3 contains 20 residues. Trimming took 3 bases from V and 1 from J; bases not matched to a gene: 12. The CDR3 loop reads CASSHHIRDRGVSGANVLTF. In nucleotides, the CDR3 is TGCGCCAGCAGCCATCATATCCGGGACAGGGGAGTATCTGGGGCCAACGTCCTGACTTTC.